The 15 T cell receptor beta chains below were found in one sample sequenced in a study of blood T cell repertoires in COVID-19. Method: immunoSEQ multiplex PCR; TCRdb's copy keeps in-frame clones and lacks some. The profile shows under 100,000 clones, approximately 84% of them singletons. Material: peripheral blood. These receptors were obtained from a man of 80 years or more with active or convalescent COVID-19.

CDR3 in amino acids: CASSPSSNYEQYF. The CDR3 bases are TGTGCCAGCTCACCATCTAGCAACTACGAGCAGTACTTC. The rearrangement links TRBV18 to TRBJ2-7; D may be TRBD2 (5 bases). Germline V gives CDR1 KGHSH, CDR2 LQKENI. The CDR3 contains 13 residues. The germline V and J ends were trimmed by 2 bases and 3 bases, with 8 bases remaining between them.

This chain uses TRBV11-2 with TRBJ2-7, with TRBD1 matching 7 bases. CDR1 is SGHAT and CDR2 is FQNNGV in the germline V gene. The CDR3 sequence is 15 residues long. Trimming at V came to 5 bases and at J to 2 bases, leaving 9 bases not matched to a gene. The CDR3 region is CASSAQGPSPYEQYF. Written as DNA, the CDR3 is TGTGCCAGCAGCGCACAGGGGCCGTCACCCTACGAGCAGTACTTC.

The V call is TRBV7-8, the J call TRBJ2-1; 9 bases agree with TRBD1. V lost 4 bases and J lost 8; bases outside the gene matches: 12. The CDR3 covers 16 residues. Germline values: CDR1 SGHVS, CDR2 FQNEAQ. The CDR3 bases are TGTGCCAGCAGCTCCCCAGACAGGGGGGGACCTCATGAGCAGTTCTTC. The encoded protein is CASSSPDRGGPHEQFF.

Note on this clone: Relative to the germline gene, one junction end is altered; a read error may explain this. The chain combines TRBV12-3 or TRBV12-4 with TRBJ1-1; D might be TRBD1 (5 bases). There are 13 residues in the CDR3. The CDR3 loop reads CASSLNRNAEAFF. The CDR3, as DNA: TGTGCCAGCAGTCTAAACAGGAACGCTGAAGCTTTCTTT.

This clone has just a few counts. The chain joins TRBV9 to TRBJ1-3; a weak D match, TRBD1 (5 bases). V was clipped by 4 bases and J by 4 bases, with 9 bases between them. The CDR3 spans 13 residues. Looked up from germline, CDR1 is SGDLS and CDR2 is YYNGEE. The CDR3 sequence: CASSQGLGNTIYF. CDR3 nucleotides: TGTGCCAGCAGCCAGGGACTGGGAAACACCATATATTTT. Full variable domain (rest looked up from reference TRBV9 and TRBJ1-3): DSGVTQTPKHLITATGQRVTLRCSPRSGDLSVYWYQQSLDQGLQFLIQYYNGEERAKGNILERFSAQQFPDLHSELNLSSLELGDSALYFCASSQGLGNTIYFGEGSWLTVV.

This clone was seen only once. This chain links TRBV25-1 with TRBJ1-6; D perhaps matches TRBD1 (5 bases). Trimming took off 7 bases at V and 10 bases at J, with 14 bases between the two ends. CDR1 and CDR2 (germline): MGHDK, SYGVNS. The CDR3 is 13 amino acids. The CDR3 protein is CASTSDRTSPLHF. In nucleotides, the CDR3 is TGTGCCAGCACGTCGGATAGGACATCACCCCTCCACTTT.

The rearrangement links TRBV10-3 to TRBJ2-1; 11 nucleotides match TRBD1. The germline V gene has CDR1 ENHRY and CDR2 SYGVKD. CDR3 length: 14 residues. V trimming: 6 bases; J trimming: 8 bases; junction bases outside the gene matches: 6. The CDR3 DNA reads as TGTGCCATCAGGGCAGGACAGGGGGCAGATGAGCAGTTCTTC. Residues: CAIRAGQGADEQFF.

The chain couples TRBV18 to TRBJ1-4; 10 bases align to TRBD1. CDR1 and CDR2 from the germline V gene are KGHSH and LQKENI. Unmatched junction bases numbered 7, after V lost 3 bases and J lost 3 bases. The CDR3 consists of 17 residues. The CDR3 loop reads CASSPKTGGSSNEKLFF. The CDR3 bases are TGTGCCAGCTCACCGAAGACAGGGGGCAGTTCTAATGAAAAACTGTTTTTT. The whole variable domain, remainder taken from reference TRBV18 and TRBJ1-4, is NAGVMQNPRHLVRRRGQEARLRCSPMKGHSHVYWYRQLPEEGLKFMVYLQKENIIDESGMPKERFSAEFPKEGPSILRIQQVVRGDSAAYFCASSPKTGGSSNEKLFFGSGTQLSVL.

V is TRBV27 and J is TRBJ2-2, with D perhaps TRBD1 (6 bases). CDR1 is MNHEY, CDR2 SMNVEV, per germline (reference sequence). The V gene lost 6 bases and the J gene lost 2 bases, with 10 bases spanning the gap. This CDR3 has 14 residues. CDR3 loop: CASSRGHNTGELFF. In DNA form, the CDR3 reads TGTGCCAGCAGCCGGGGACACAACACCGGGGAGCTGTTTTTT.

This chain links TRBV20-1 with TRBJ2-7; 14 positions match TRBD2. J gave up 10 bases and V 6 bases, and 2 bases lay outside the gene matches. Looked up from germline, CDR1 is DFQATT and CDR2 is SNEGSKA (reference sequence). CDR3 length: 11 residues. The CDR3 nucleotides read TGCAGTGCGGGACTAGCGGGGGTTCAGTACTTC. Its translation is CSAGLAGVQYF.

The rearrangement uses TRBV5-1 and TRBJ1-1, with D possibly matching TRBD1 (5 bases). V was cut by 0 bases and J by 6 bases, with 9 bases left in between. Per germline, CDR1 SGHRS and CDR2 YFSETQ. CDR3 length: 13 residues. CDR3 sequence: CASSLGGSPEAFF. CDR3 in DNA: TGCGCCAGCAGCTTGGGGGGCTCCCCTGAAGCTTTCTTT. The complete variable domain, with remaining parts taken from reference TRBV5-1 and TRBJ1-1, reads KAGVTQTPRYLIKTRGQQVTLSCSPISGHRSVSWYQQTPGQGLQFLFEYFSETQRNKGNFPGRFSGRQFSNSRSEMNVSTLELGDSALYLCASSLGGSPEAFFGQGTRLTVV.

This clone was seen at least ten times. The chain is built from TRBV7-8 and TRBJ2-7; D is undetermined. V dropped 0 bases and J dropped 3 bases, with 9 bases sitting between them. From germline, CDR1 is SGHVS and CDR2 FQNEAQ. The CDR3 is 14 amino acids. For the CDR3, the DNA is TGTGCCAGCAGCTTAGCGCTCTATGACTACGAGCAGTACTTC. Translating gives CASSLALYDYEQYF.

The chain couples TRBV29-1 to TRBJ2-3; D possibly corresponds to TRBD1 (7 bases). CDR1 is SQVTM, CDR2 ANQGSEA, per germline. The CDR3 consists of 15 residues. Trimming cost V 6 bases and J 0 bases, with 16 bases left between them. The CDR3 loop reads CSVQGDGGSTDTQYF. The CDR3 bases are TGCAGCGTGCAGGGGGACGGGGGTAGCACAGATACGCAGTATTTT.

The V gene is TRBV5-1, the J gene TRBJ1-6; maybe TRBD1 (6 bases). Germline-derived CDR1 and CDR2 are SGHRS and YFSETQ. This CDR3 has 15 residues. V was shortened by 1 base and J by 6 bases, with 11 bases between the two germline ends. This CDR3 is CASSLTGLPNSPLHF. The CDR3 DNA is TGCGCCAGCAGCTTGACAGGGCTTCCTAATTCACCCCTCCACTTT.

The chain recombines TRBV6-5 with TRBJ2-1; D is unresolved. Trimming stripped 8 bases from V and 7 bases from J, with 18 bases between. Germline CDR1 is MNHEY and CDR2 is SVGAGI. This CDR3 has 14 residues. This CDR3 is CASVPNTQRNEQFF. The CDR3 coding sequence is TGTGCCAGCGTACCCAACACCCAGAGGAATGAGCAGTTCTTC.